This TCR beta chain is drawn from a study of T cells in Graves' hyperthyroidism and ophthalmopathy. Study details: Any treatment followed the collection of peripheral blood at initial diagnosis.

RNA transcripts yielded amplified TCR beta CDR3 regions. First-round RT-PCR of the TCR CDR3 relied on the HTBI primer set. TCRdb reprocessed the multiplex PCR reads via MiXCR and lists one record per CDR3 protein. The table has under 700,000 distinct CDR3 sequences, over 15% seen once; the top ten hold around a sixth. This clonotype came up many times. Sequenced: blood. This sequence originates from a woman between 18 and 29 years old with Graves' hyperthyroidism.

CDR3 nucleotides: TGTGCCAGTAGTATTATACCCACGGAGAACACTGAAGCTTTCTTT. Its translation: CASSIIPTENTEAFF. V usage is TRBV19 and J usage is TRBJ1-1; D ambiguous. This CDR3 contains 15 residues. Germline V gene sequence: CDR1 LNHDA, CDR2 SQIVND (reference sequence). The V gene lost 3 bases and the J gene lost 1 base, with 12 bases spanning the gap. The full variable domain, in which reference TRBV19 and TRBJ1-1 provide the parts outside the CDR3, is DGGITQSPKYLFRKEGQNVTLSCEQNLNHDAMYWYRQDPGQGLRLIYYSQIVNDFQKGDIAEGYSVSREKKESFPLTVTSAQKNPTAFYLCASSIIPTENTEAFFGQGTRLTVV.